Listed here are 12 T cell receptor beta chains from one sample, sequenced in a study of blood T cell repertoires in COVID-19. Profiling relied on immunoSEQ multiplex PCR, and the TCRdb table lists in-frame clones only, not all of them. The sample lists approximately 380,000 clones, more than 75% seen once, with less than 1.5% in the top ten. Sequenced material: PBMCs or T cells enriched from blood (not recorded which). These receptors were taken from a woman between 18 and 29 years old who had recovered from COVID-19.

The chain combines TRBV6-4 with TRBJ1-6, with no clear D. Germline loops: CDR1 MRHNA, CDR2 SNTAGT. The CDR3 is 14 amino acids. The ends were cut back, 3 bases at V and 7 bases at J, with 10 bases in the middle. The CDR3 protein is CASSDTTRNSPLHF. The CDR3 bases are TGTGCCAGCAGTGATACAACGAGGAATTCACCCCTCCACTTT.

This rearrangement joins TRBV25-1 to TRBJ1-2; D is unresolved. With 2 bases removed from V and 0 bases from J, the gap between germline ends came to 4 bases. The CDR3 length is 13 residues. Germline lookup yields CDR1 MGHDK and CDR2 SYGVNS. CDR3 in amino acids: CASSEQANYGYTF. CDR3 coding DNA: TGTGCCAGCAGTGAACAGGCTAACTATGGCTACACCTTC.

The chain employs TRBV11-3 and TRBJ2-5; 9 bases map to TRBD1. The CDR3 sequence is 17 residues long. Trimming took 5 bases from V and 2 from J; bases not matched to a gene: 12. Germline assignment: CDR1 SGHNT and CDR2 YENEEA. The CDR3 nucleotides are TGTGCCAGCAGCCGCAGCTCTCCGGGACAGGGTCAAGAGACCCAGTACTTC. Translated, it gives CASSRSSPGQGQETQYF.

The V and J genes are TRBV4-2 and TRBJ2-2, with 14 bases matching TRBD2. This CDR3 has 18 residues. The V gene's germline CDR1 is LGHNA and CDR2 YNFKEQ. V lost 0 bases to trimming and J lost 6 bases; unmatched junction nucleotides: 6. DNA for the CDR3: TGTGCCAGCAGCCAAGAAGGGACTAGCGGGAGACTTGCCGGGGAGCTGTTTTTT. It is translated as CASSQEGTSGRLAGELFF.

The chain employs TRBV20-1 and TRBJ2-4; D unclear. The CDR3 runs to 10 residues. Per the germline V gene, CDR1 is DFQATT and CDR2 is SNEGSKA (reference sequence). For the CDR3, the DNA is TGCAGCGTCTTCAAAAACATTCAGTACTTC. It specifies CSVFKNIQYF.

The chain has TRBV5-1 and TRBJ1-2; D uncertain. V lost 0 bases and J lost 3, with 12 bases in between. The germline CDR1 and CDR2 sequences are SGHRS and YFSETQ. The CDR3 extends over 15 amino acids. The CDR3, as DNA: TGCGCCAGCAGCTTGGTATCCGGGATCGACTATGGCTACACCTTC. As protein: CASSLVSGIDYGYTF.

CDR3 coding DNA: TGTGCCAGCAGCTTTGGCGAGGCGCGGGGCTACACCTTC. Its protein is CASSFGEARGYTF. The rearrangement joins TRBV5-4 to TRBJ1-2; D uncertain. Trimming shortened V by 2 bases and J by 8 bases, and 13 bases separated the two germline ends. In germline, CDR1 is SGHNT, CDR2 YYREEE (reference sequence). The CDR3 runs 13 residues.

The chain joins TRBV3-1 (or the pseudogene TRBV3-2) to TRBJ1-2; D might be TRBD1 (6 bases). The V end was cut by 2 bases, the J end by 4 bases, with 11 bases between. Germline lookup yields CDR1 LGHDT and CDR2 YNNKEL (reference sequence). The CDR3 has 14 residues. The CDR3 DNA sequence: TGTGCCAGCAGCCAAAGGGGGGGTCTCTATGGCTACACCTTC. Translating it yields CASSQRGGLYGYTF.

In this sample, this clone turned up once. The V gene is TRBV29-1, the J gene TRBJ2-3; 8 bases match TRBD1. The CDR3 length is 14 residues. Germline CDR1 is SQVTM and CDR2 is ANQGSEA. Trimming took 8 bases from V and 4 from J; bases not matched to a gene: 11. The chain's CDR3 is CSFKDRVFSDTQYF. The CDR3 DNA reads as TGCAGCTTTAAGGACAGGGTATTCTCAGATACGCAGTATTTT.

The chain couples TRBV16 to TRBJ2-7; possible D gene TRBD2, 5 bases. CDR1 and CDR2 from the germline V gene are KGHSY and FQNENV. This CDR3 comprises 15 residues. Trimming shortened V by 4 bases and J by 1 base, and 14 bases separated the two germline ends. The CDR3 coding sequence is TGTGCCAGCAGCCCTAAGCCTAGCCGATCCTACGAGCAGTACTTC. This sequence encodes CASSPKPSRSYEQYF.

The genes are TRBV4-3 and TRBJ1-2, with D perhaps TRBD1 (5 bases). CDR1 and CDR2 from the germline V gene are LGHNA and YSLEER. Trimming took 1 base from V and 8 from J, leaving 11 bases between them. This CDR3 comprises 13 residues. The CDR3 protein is CASSQGRGDGYTF. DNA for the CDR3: TGCGCCAGCAGCCAAGGAAGGGGTGACGGCTACACCTTC.

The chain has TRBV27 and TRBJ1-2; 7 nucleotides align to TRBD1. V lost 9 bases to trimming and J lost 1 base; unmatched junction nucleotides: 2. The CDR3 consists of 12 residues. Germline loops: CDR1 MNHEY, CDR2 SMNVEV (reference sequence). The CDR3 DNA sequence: TGTGCCAGTGCAGGGGGTAACTATGGCTACACCTTC. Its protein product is CASAGGNYGYTF.